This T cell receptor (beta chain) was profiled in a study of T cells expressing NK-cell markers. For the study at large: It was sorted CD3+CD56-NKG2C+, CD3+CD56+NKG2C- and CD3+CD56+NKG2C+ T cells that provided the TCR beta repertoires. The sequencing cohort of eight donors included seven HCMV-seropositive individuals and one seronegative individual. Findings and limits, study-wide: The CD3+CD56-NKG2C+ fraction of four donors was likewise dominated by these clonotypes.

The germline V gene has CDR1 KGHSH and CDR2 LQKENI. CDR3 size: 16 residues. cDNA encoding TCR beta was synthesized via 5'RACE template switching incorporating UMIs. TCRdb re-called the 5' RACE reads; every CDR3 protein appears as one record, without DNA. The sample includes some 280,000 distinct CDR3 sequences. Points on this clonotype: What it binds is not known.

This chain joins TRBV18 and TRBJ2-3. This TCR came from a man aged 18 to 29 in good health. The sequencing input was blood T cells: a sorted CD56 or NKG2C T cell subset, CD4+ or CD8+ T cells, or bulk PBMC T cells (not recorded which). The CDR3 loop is CASSPPAAATTDTQYF.